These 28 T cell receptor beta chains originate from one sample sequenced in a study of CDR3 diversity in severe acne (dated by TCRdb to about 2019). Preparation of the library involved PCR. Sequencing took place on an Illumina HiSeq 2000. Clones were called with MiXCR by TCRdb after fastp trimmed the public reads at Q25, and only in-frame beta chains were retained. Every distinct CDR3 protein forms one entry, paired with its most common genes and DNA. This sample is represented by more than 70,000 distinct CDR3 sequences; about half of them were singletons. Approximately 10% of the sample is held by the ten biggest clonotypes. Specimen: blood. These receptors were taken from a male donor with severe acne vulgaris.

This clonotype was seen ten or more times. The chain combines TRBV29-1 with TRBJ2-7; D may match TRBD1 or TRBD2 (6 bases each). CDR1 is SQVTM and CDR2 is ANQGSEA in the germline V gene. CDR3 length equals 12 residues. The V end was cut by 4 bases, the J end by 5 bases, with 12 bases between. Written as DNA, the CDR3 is TGCAGCGTTGTTAGGGGGGCAAACGAGCAGTACTTC. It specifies CSVVRGANEQYF.

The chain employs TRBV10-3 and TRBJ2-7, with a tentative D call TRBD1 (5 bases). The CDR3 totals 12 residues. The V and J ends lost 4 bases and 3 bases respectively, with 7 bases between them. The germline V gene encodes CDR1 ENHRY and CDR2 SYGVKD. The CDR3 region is CAISGDSYEQYF. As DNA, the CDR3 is TGTGCCATCAGTGGTGACAGCTACGAGCAGTACTTC.

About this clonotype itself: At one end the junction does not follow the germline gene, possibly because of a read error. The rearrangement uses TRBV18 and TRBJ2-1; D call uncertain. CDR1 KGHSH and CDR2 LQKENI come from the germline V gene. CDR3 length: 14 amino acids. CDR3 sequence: CVSSILGSYNDQFF. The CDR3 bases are TGTGTCAGCTCTATCCTAGGGTCCTACAATGATCAGTTCTTC.

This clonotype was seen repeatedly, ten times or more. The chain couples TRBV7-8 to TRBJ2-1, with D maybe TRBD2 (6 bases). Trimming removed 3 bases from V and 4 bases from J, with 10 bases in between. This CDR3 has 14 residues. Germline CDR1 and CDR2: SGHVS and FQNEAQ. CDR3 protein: CASSLTRVYNEQFF. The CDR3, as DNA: TGTGCCAGCAGCTTGACTAGGGTTTACAATGAGCAGTTCTTC.

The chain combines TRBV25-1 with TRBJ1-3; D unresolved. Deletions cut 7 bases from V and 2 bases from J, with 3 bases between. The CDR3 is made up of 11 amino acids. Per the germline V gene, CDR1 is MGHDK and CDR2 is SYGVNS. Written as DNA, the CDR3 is TGTGCCAGCATTACTGGAAACACCATATATTTT. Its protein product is CASITGNTIYF.

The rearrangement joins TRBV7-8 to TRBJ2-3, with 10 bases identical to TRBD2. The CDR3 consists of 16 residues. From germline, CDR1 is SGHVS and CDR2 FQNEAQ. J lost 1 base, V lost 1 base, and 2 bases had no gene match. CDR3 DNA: TGTGCCAGCAGCTTAGATGGGACTAGCGGCACAGATACGCAGTATTTT. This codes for CASSLDGTSGTDTQYF.

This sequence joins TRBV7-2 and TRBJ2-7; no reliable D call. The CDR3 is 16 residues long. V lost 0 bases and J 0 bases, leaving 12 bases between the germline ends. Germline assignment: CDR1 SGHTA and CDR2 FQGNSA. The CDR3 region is CASSLALGSHSYEQYF. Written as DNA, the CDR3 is TGTGCCAGCAGCTTAGCGCTAGGGTCCCACTCCTACGAGCAGTACTTC.

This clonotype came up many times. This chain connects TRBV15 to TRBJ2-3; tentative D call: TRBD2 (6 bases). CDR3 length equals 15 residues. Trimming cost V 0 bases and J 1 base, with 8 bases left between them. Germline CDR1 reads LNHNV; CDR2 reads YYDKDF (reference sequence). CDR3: CATSRDGEGTDTQYF. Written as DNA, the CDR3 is TGTGCCACCAGCAGAGATGGGGAGGGCACAGATACGCAGTATTTT.

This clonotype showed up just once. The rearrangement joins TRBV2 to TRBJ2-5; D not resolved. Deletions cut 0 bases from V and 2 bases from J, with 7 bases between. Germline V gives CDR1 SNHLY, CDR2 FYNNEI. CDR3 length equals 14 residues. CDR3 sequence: CASSEASAQETQYF. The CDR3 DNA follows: TGTGCCAGCAGTGAAGCATCAGCTCAAGAGACCCAGTACTTC.

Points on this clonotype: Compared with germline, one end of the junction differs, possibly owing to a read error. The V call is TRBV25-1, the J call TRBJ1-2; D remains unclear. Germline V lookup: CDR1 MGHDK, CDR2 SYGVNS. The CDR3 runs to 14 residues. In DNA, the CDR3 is TGTGCCAGCAGTGATCCGGTGACGGACTATGGCTGCACCTTC. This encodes CASSDPVTDYGCTF.

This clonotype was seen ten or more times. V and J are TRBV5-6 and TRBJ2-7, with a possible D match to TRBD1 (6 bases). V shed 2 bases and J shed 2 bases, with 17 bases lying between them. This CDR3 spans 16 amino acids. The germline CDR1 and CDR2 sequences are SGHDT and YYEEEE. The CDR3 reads CASSFFHRDIAYEQYV. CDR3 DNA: TGTGCCAGCAGCTTCTTCCACCGGGACATCGCCTACGAGCAGTACGTC.

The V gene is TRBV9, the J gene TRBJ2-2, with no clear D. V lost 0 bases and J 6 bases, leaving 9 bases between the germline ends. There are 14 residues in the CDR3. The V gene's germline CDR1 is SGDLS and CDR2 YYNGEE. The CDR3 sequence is CASSVGRVSGELFF. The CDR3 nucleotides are TGTGCCAGCAGCGTAGGTCGGGTCTCCGGGGAGCTGTTTTTT.

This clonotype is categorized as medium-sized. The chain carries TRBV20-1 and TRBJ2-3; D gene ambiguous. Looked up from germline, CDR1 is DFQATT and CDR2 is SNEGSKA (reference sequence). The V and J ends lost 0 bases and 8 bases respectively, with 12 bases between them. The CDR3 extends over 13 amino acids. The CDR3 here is CSARDQGTGTQYF. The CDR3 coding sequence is TGCAGTGCTAGAGATCAAGGAACGGGTACGCAGTATTTT.

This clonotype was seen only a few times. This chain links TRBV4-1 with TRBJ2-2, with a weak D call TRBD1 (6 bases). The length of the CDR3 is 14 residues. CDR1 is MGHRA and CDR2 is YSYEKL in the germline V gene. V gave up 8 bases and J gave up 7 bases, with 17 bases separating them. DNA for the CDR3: TGCGCCAGCGGCTCAGAGGGGGTGGTCGGGGAGCTGTTTTTT. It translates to CASGSEGVVGELFF.

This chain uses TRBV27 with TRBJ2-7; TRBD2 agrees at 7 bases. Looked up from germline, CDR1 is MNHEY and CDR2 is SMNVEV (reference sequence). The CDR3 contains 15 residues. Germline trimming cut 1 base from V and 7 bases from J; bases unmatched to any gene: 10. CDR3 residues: CASSLLSGTSTEQYV. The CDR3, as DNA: TGTGCCAGCAGTTTATTAAGCGGGACCTCTACGGAGCAGTACGTC.

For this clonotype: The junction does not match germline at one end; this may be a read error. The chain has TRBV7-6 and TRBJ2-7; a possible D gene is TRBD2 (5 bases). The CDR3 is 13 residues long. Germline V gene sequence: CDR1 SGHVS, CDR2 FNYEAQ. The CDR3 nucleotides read TGTGCTAGCAGCAGGACTCCGCTCTACGAGCAGTACTTC. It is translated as CASSRTPLYEQYF.

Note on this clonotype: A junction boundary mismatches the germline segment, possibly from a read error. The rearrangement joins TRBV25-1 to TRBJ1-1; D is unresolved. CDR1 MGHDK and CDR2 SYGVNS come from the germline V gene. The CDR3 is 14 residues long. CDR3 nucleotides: TGTGCCAGCAGCCAGGCCGGGATGAACACTGAGGCTTTCTTT. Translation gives CASSQAGMNTEAFF.

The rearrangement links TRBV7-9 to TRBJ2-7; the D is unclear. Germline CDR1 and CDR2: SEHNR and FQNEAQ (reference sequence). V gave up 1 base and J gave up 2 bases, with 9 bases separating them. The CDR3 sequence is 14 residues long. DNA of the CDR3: TGTGCCAGCAGCTTAGACAGTGTGGCCTACGAGCAGTACTTC. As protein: CASSLDSVAYEQYF.

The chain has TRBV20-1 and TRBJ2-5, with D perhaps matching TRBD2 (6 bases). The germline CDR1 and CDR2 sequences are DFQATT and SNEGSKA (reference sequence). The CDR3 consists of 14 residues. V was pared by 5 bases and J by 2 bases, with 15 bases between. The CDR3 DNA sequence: TGCAGTGCTGATCGAGGGGAGGAACAAGAGACCCAGTACTTC. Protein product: CSADRGEEQETQYF.

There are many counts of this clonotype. CDR3 residues: CASSLGSGNTIYF. The CDR3 nucleotides read TGTGCCAGCAGCTTAGGCTCTGGAAACACCATATATTTT. The rearrangement uses TRBV7-2 and TRBJ1-3; D remains ambiguous. Germline V lookup: CDR1 SGHTA, CDR2 FQGNSA. The CDR3 length is 13 residues. V lost 1 base to trimming and J lost 0 bases, with 1 base between them.

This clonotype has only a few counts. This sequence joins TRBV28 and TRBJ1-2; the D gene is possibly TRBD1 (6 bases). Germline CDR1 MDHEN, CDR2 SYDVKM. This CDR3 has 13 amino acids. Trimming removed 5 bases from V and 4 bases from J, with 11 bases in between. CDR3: CASSRDIIYGYTF. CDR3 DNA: TGTGCCAGCAGTAGGGACATTATCTATGGCTACACCTTC.

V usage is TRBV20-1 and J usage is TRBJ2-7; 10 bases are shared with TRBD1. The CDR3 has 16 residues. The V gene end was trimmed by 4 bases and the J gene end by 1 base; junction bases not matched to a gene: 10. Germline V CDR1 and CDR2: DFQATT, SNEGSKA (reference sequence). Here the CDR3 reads CSAKDRGEGRSYEQYF. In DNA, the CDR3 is TGCAGTGCTAAGGACAGGGGGGAGGGGCGGTCCTACGAGCAGTACTTC.

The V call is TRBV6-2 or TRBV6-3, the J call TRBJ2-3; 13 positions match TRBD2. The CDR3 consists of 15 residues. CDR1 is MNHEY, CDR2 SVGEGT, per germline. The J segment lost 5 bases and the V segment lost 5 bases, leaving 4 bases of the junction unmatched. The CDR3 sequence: CASSPRLAGGDTQYF. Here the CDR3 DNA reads TGTGCCAGCAGTCCAAGACTAGCGGGGGGAGATACGCAGTATTTT.

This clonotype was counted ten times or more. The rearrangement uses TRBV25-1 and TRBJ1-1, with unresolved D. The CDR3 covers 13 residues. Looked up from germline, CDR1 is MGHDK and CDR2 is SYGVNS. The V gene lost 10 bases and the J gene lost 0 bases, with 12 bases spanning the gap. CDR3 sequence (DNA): TGTGCCACCACGCGGGCAGTGAACACTGAAGCTTTCTTT. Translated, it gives CATTRAVNTEAFF. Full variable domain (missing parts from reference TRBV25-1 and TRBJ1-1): EADIYQTPRYLVIGTGKKITLECSQTMGHDKMYWYQQDPGMELHLIHYSYGVNSTEKGDLSSESTVSRIRTEHFPLTLESARPSHTSQYLCATTRAVNTEAFFGQGTRLTVV.

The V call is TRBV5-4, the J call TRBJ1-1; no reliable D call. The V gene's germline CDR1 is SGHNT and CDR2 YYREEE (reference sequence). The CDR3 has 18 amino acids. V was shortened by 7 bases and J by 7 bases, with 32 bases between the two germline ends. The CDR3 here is CASGIPSLTEEVDDEAFF. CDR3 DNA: TGTGCCAGCGGCATCCCTTCATTAACAGAGGAGGTGGATGATGAAGCTTTCTTT.

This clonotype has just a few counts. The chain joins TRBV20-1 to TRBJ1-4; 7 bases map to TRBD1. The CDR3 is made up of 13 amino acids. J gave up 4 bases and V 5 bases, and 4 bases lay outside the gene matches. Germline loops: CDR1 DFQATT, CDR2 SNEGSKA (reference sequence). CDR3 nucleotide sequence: TGCAGTGCTGGACAGGCCTTTAATGAAAAACTGTTTTTT. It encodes CSAGQAFNEKLFF.

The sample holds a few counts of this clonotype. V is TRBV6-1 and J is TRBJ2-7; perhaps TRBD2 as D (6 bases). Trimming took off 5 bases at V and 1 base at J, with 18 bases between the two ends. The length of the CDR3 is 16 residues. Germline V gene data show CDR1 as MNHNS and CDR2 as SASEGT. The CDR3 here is CASSQSEGRKSYEQYF. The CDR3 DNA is TGTGCCAGCAGTCAGAGCGAGGGGAGGAAGTCCTACGAGCAGTACTTC.

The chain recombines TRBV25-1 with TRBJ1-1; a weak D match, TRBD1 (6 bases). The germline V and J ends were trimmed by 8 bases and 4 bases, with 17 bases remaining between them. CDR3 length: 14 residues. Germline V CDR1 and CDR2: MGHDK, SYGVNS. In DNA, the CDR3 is TGTGCCAGCGGTGTTGGGGGGCTGGTCACTGAAGCTTTCTTT. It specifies CASGVGGLVTEAFF.